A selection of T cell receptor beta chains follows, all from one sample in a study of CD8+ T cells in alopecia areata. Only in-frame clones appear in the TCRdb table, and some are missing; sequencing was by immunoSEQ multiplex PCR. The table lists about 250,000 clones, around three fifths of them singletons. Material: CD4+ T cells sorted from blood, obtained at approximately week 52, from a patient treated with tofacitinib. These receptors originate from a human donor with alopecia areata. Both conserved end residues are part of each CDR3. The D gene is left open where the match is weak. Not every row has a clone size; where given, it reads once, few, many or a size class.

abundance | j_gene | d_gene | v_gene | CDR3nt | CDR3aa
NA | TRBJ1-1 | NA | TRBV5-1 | TGCGCCAGCAGCCAGACTGTGGGATGGAGCACTGAAGCTTTCTTT | CASSQTVGWSTEAFF
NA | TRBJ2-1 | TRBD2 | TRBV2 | TGTGCCAGCAGAGCACTAGCGAGCAATGAGCAGTTCTTC | CASRALASNEQFF
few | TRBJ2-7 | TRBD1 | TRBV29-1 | TGCAGCGTTGTCAAGGGTACAGGGGGTGACGAGCAGTACTTC | CSVVKGTGGDEQYF
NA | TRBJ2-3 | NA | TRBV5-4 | TGTGCCAGCAGCTTGCTACGGGGCCTTTCTAGCACAGATACGCAGTATTTT | CASSLLRGLSSTDTQYF
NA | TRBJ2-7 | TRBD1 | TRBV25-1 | TGTGCCAGCAACACCGGGACAGGCGTCTACGAGCAGTACTTC | CASNTGTGVYEQYF
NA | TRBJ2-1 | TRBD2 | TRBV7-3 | TGTGCCAGCAGCTTAAGGCTAGCGGGGTACAATGAGCAGTTCTTC | CASSLRLAGYNEQFF
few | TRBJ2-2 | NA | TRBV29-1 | TGCAGCGTAGCCTACACCGGGGAGCTGTTTTTT | CSVAYTGELFF
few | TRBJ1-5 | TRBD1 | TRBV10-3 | TGTGCCATCAGGGAGGGACAGGGGAGCAATCAGCCCCAGCATTTT | CAIREGQGSNQPQHF
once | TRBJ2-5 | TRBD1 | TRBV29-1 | TGCAGCGGGAGGAACAGGGGAGAGACCCAGTACTTC | CSGRNRGETQYF
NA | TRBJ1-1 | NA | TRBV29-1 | TGCAGCGTTCGTGTAGGAGGGCTTGAAGCTTTCTTT | CSVRVGGLEAFF
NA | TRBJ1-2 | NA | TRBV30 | TGTGCCTGGAGTGTCGGGACATATGGCTACACCTTC | CAWSVGTYGYTF
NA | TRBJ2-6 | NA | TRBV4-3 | TGCGCCCGCTACCGTCATTCGGATGGGGCCAACGTCCTGACTTTC | CARYRHSDGANVLTF
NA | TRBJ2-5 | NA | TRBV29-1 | TGCAGCGTCTCGGGGTTCTACGGAGAGACCCAGTACTTC | CSVSGFYGETQYF
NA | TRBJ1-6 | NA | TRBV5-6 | TGTGCCAGCAGCTTGGGGGCAGGGGCGCGGGATTCACCCCTCCACTTT | CASSLGAGARDSPLHF
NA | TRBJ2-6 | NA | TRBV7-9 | TGTGCCAGCTTGAGGGCTGGGGCCAACGTCCTGACTTTC | CASLRAGANVLTF
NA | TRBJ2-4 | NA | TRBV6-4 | TGTGCCAGCAGTGAAGAACAGGGACAGTACTTC | CASSEEQGQYF
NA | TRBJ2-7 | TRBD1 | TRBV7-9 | TGTGCCAGCAGCTTCCGGGACAGGGTCTACGAGCAGTACTTC | CASSFRDRVYEQYF
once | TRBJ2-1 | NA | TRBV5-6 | TGTGCCAGCAGCGTACTACTAGGCAATGAGCAGTTCTTC | CASSVLLGNEQFF
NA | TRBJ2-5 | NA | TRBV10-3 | TGTGCCATCAGTGACCATGCTGAGACCCAGTACTTC | CAISDHAETQYF
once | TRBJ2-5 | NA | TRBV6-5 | TGTGCCAGCAGTGAAGGGCAGGGGAAAGAGACCCAGTACTTC | CASSEGQGKETQYF
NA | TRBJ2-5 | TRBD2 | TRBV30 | TGTGCCTGGAGTGTACTGCGGACTAGCGGGGTCAAAGAGACCCAGTACTTC | CAWSVLRTSGVKETQYF
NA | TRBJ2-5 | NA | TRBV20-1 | TGCAGTGCTCTAAAAGAGACCCAGTACTTC | CSALKETQYF
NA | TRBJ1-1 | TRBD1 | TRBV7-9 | TGTGCCAGCAGGCGAGGACAGGGAGAAACTGAAGCTTTCTTT | CASRRGQGETEAFF
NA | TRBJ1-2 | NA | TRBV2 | TGTGCCAGCAGTGAAGCGCTTGGGCGGTCCTATGGCTACACCTTC | CASSEALGRSYGYTF
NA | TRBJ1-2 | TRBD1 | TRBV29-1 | TGCAGCGTTTCCCCCAGAGGGACAGGGCCCCCTTACTATGGCTACACCTTC | CSVSPRGTGPPYYGYTF
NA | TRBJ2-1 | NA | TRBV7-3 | TGTGCCAGCAGCAGGAGGGACGGCCTAGTGGGAAATGAGCAGTTCTTC | CASSRRDGLVGNEQFF
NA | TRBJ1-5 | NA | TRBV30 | TGTGCCTGGACATCTGGGGGCACGGGCAATCAGCCCCAGCATTTT | CAWTSGGTGNQPQHF
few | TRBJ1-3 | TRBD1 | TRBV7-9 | TGTGCCAGCAGCTTAAGACAGGGAACAGCCACCATATATTTT | CASSLRQGTATIYF
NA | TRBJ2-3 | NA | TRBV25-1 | TGTGCCAGCAGTGACCCATGGGACACAGATACGCAGTATTTT | CASSDPWDTDTQYF
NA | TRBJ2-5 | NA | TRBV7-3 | TGTGCCAGCAGCTTAACGTTAGAGACCCAGTACTTC | CASSLTLETQYF
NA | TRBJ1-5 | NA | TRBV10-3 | TGTGCCATCAGTGAAATGGAACAGAGTAGCAATCAGCCCCAGCATTTT | CAISEMEQSSNQPQHF